The clone carrying this TCR beta chain showed up just a few times. This sample was taken from a study of blood T cells in healthy people across ages. Extractions gave at least 6 micrograms of total RNA per sample. A second roughly 6 to 11 cycle PCR used barcoded and J-beta primers. TCRdb itself ran the 5' RACE reads through MiXCR, one entry per CDR3 protein. The sample contains over 1.5 million distinct CDR3 sequences, about 49% of which appear only once. The material sequenced was blood. The receptor's source is a woman aged 40 to 50 in good health.

In DNA, the CDR3 is TGCGCCAGCAGCTTGGCAGTGAAACCCTCTGGGGCCAACGTCCTGACTTTC. This gives the protein CASSLAVKPSGANVLTF. The gene calls are TRBV5-1 and TRBJ2-6; unclear D gene. Germline CDR1 is SGHRS and CDR2 is YFSETQ. CDR3 size: 17 residues. Trimming pared 0 bases from V and 0 bases from J, leaving 10 bases between.